This passage covers 11 T cell receptor beta chains from one sample sequenced in a study of T cell repertoires in urothelial bladder cancer. The repertoire was sequenced with immunoSEQ multiplex PCR; TCRdb's copy has only in-frame clones and lacks some. The profile shows 5,000 to 6,500 clones, 60% to 80% of them singletons. Sequenced material: tumor-infiltrating cells from bladder cancer. These receptors were collected from a human donor with urothelial carcinoma.

This CDR3 is CASSSSMGIDEQFF. The CDR3 bases are TGTGCCAGCAGTTCCTCGATGGGGATCGATGAGCAGTTCTTC. The chain links TRBV27 to TRBJ2-1; D is ambiguous. V lost 4 bases, J lost 8 bases, and 15 bases lay in between. The CDR3 contains 14 residues. Per the germline V gene, CDR1 is MNHEY and CDR2 is SMNVEV (reference sequence).

The CDR3 coding sequence is TGTGCCAGCAGCCGGGACACAGGGATCGGGGAGCTGTTTTTT. It translates to CASSRDTGIGELFF. The chain carries TRBV11-3 and TRBJ2-2, with D possibly being TRBD1 (6 bases). CDR3 length: 14 residues. The germline CDR1 and CDR2 sequences are SGHNT and YENEEA. V was clipped by 5 bases and J by 7 bases, with 14 bases between them.

The rearrangement joins TRBV11-2 to TRBJ1-5; no definite D call. V was cut by 3 bases and J by 3 bases, with 3 bases left in between. Germline V gene data show CDR1 as SGHAT and CDR2 as FQNNGV. The CDR3 sequence is 12 residues long. The CDR3 DNA reads TGTGCCAGCAGCTTCCCCAATCAGCCCCAGCATTTT. Residues: CASSFPNQPQHF.

The chain combines TRBV5-5 with TRBJ1-1; D unclear. V lost 6 bases and J 7 bases, leaving 13 bases between the germline ends. Germline loops: CDR1 SGHKS, CDR2 YYEKEE (reference sequence). There are 12 residues in the CDR3. In DNA form, the CDR3 reads TGTGCCAGCACCTTCACCGTATATGAAGCTTTCTTT. Protein product: CASTFTVYEAFF. Based on the CDR3 plus reference TRBV5-5 and TRBJ1-1, the full variable domain is DAGVTQSPTHLIKTRGQQVTLRCSPISGHKSVSWYQQVLGQGPQFIFQYYEKEERGRGNFPDRFSARQFPNYSSELNVNALLLGDSALYLCASTFTVYEAFFGQGTRLTVV.

In nucleotides, the CDR3 is TGCGCCAGCAGCCCCCAGGGGGCCCCCACAGATACGCAGTATTTT. It codes for CASSPQGAPTDTQYF. The V gene is TRBV4-1, the J gene TRBJ2-3; TRBD1 matches 8 bases. The length of the CDR3 is 15 residues. Unmatched junction bases numbered 5, after V lost 4 bases and J lost 2 bases. Germline CDR1 is MGHRA and CDR2 is YSYEKL.

There are a few counts of this clone. The CDR3 DNA is TGTGCCAGCAGCGTGAACACTGAAGCTTTCTTT. It yields the protein CASSVNTEAFF. V usage is TRBV11-2 and J usage is TRBJ1-1; D is uncertain. This CDR3 is 11 amino acids long. The germline V and J ends were trimmed by 5 bases and 0 bases, with 1 base remaining between them. Germline V gene data show CDR1 as SGHAT and CDR2 as FQNNGV. The full variable domain, its missing parts supplied by reference TRBV11-2 and TRBJ1-1, is EAGVAQSPRYKIIEKRQSVAFWCNPISGHATLYWYQQILGQGPKLLIQFQNNGVVDDSQLPKDRFSAERLKGVDSTLKIQPAKLEDSAVYLCASSVNTEAFFGQGTRLTVV.

The chain employs TRBV19 and TRBJ2-3; TRBD2 might be the D (5 bases). The CDR3 runs to 17 residues. Per the germline V gene, CDR1 is LNHDA and CDR2 is SQIVND (reference sequence). V was clipped by 0 bases and J by 1 base, with 14 bases between them. The CDR3 DNA sequence: TGTGCCAGTAGTATAGATCGGAGGCCCCTTGGCACAGATACGCAGTATTTT. Translated: CASSIDRRPLGTDTQYF.

This clone was found a few times. This rearrangement joins TRBV27 to TRBJ1-2, with 7 positions matching TRBD1. The CDR3 is 13 residues long. Germline loops: CDR1 MNHEY, CDR2 SMNVEV (reference sequence). With 4 bases clipped from V and 5 bases from J, the junction kept 4 bases outside the gene matches. DNA for the CDR3: TGTGCCAGCAGTTCAGGGACAGCATATGGCTACACCTTC. It yields the protein CASSSGTAYGYTF.

The V call is TRBV14, the J call TRBJ1-1; D not resolved. Germline CDR1 and CDR2: SGHDN and FVKESK. This CDR3 comprises 13 residues. Trimming shortened V by 1 base and J by 8 bases, and 11 bases separated the two germline ends. The CDR3 spells CASSQVGRPEAFF. The CDR3 DNA reads TGTGCCAGCAGCCAAGTTGGTAGGCCGGAAGCTTTCTTT.

CDR3 nucleotides: TGTGCCTGGAGTGATACAGGGGGGACCCAGTACTTC. It encodes CAWSDTGGTQYF. The genes are TRBV30 and TRBJ2-5, with 8 bases identical to TRBD1. This CDR3 is built from 12 residues. CDR1 is GTSNPN, CDR2 SVGIG, per germline (reference sequence). Trimming took 1 base from V and 7 from J; bases not matched to a gene: 2. The full variable domain, in which reference TRBV30 and TRBJ2-5 provide the parts outside the CDR3, is SQTIHQWPATLVQPVGSPLSLECTVEGTSNPNLYWYRQAAGRGLQLLFYSVGIGQISSEVPQNLSASRPQDRQFILSSKKLLLSDSGFYLCAWSDTGGTQYFGPGTRLLVL.

The CDR3 nucleotides read TGCGCCAGCAGCCCACTGACAGGGTTAGGAGCTTTCTTT. It specifies CASSPLTGLGAFF. The chain links TRBV5-1 to TRBJ1-1, with 7 bases aligning to TRBD1. The germline V gene has CDR1 SGHRS and CDR2 YFSETQ. Losses at the gene ends were 4 bases for V and 10 bases for J; bases not matched to a gene: 10. The length of the CDR3 is 13 residues.